This TCR beta chain was profiled in a study of vaccination effects on CD4 cells after COVID-19 (dated by TCRdb to between 2021 and 2023). In the study overall: Across the study, the median time from the second dose to post-vaccine sampling was 72 days (range 14 to 241). Cultures from other donors in the study were sequenced using the Oncomine TCR Beta short-read assay on an Illumina iSeq 100. SARS-CoV-2 spike-specific CD4+ TCR repertoires were compared before and after mRNA vaccination in COVID-19 convalescent patients and in infection-naive vaccine recipients. A total of 10 COVID-19 convalescent patients and several SARS-CoV-2-naive healthy vaccine recipients were included in the full study.

This clone was recorded a few times. Which antigen it targets is not known. The record has no base qualities; no much larger clone is one base away. The CDR3 contains 15 residues, cysteine and phenylalanine counted. Solely the CDR3 DNA is kept, with 45 bases framed from the first base. The germline V end is reduced by 3 bases and the J end by 9 bases; junction bases left unmatched: 13. CDR1 is given as SGHRS and CDR2 as YFSETQ, both from the germline V gene. In the ViraFEST assay, PBMC were stimulated with viral peptide pools, and antigen-specific CD4+ T cell clonotypes were then identified by expansion using TCR sequencing. After around ten days of culture, CD4+ T cells were isolated with the EasySep CD4+ T cell isolation kit. Two doses of either the BNT162b2 or the mRNA-1273 mRNA SARS-CoV-2 vaccine were administered to participants. None of the healthy vaccine recipients had a prior SARS-CoV-2 infection, which was confirmed by nucleocapsid antibody tests that came back negative both before and after vaccination. Fewer than 2.5 million PBMC per well were cultured in IMDM with around 5% human AB serum, 10 IU/ml IL-2 and gentamicin, plus 10 ug/ml peptides. Half of the culture medium was replaced with fresh IL-2-containing medium on days 3 and 7. Unless otherwise noted, each peptide stimulation condition was cultured in triplicate wells. PBMC were separated from whole blood using Ficoll-Paque Plus gradient centrifugation and were then either cryopreserved at -140C or used fresh. Overlapping peptide pools spanned the spike proteins of SARS-CoV-2 and the common cold coronaviruses HCoV-NL63, HCoV-OC43 and HCoV-229E. Genomic DNA was extracted from cultured CD4+ T cells with the QIAamp micro DNA kit.

The library was built by means of the immunoSEQ multiplex PCR assay. DNA from the cultured, isolated CD4+ T cells was subjected to TCR beta CDR3 sequencing. The authors' pipeline ran thus. The analysis removed non-productive TCR sequences, trimmed reads to the CDR3 region, and retained only CDR3s that were 7 or more amino acids long. Antigen-specific clonotypes were identified using the MANAFEST web app by comparison of expansion in peptide wells against reference cultures. Positive clones required FDR<0.05 expansion versus reference and all other wells, odds ratio above 5, and frequency above 0.1% in two replicate wells. Clonotypes significantly expanded in SARS-CoV-2 spike wells and in at least one common cold coronavirus spike condition were defined as cross-reactive. CDR3 similarity was assessed by Levenshtein distance using the stringdist R package, and unrooted trees were constructed with ape in R 3.6.1. In its TCRdb copy, this immuneACCESS table keeps in-frame sequences only and misses some clones. Where compared with another copy, unresolved V genes explain less than half of these, and the others have no known cause. That table is the source of V, J and clone size, and D and trimming were worked out from the DNA. Present in this sample are approximately 61,000 clones, around 73% of which were seen just once. The biggest ten clones account for around 1.2% of the sample.

Study-level results and caveats: The study was limited by a small number of convalescent patients and lacked early post-infection timepoints. Marked clonal contraction was observed in both infection-induced and vaccine-induced clones at late post-vaccination timepoints, consistent with waning T cell responses. Among healthy vaccine recipients, nearly all vaccine-induced clones were SARS-CoV-2 mono-reactive, and only 1 of 255 was cross-reactive with common cold coronaviruses.

The sequence came from a human donor who received a COVID-19 vaccine. The sample in question was CD4+ T cells from PBMCs cultured with HCoV-229E spike peptides, obtained after COVID-19 vaccination. The cell subset or site label corresponds to: HCoV-229E spike overlapping peptide pool stimulation. Recombination linked TRBV5-1 to TRBJ2-5; TRBD1 fits 8 bases in the junction. At the DNA level, the sequence is TGCGCCAGCAGCTATGGACAGGGCACGTCTATGGCCCAGTACTTC. This sequence encodes CASSYGQGTSMAQYF.